The 20 T cell receptor beta chains reported below all come from one sample, sequenced in a study of blood T cells in healthy people across ages. The use of a sample-barcoded 5' primer and a J-beta primer mix characterized a second PCR of about 7 to 12 cycles. Each CDR3 protein is one row after TCRdb ran MiXCR on the 5' RACE reads. The sample includes fewer than 900,000 distinct CDR3 sequences, more than 40% of them seen just once. Sequenced: blood. All receptors come from a woman aged 60-75 years in good health.

The chain links TRBV2 to TRBJ2-5; TRBD2 matches at 10 bases. Germline values: CDR1 SNHLY, CDR2 FYNNEI. V shed 4 bases and J 2 bases; nucleotides not matched to a gene: 4. The CDR3 has 15 amino acids. CDR3 in DNA: TGTGCCAGCAGTGGGCAGCGGGGGGGACAAGAGACCCAGTACTTC. Translation gives CASSGQRGGQETQYF.

The table lists this clonotype with many counts. This chain joins TRBV5-5 and TRBJ2-7; TRBD1 agrees at 9 bases. After removal of 4 bases from V and 4 bases from J, the junction contained 9 bases not matched to a gene. Per the germline V gene, CDR1 is SGHKS and CDR2 is YYEKEE (reference sequence). The length of the CDR3 is 15 residues. CDR3 protein: CASSGKPGQGYEQYF. CDR3 DNA: TGTGCCAGCAGCGGGAAACCGGGACAGGGTTACGAGCAGTACTTC.

The CDR3 region is CASSLAPHRRGRSQPQHF. CDR3 nucleotides: TGTGCCAGCAGTTTAGCCCCCCATAGGAGGGGGCGAAGTCAGCCCCAGCATTTT. The chain couples TRBV12-3 or TRBV12-4 to TRBJ1-5, with 7 bases fitting TRBD1. Trimming cost V 0 bases and J 6 bases; bases outside gene matches: 14. CDR3 size: 18 residues.

This clonotype was counted only a few times. The chain carries TRBV5-1 and TRBJ2-7; 7 bases line up with TRBD1. V was pared by 3 bases and J by 1 base, with 7 bases of the junction left unmatched. The CDR3 spans 15 residues. The germline V gene encodes CDR1 SGHRS and CDR2 YFSETQ. The DNA of the CDR3 is TGCGCCAGCAGCTCAACAGGGGATTGGTCCTACGAGCAGTACTTC. It is translated as CASSSTGDWSYEQYF.

CDR3 bases: TGTGCCAGCAGCAAAGCGCTCACGACAGGGGGACCCTTAAACCATGAGCAGTATTTT. It codes for CASSKALTTGGPLNHEQYF. This chain joins TRBV21-1 and TRBJ2-3; no check of the table's D call, TRBD1, against the DNA was made. TRBV21-1 is designated a pseudogene. The length of the CDR3 is 19 residues.

The gene calls are TRBV27 and TRBJ1-2; D perhaps matches TRBD1 (5 bases). CDR3 size: 14 residues. Germline V gene data show CDR1 as MNHEY and CDR2 as SMNVEV (reference sequence). The V end was cut by 2 bases, the J end by 7 bases, with 14 bases between. The CDR3 protein is CASSLGLGVGGYTF. The CDR3 bases are TGTGCCAGCAGTTTAGGACTGGGGGTCGGTGGCTACACCTTC.

The chain joins TRBV28 to TRBJ2-1; 11 bases line up with TRBD2. The J segment lost 12 bases and the V segment lost 1 base, leaving 5 bases of the junction unmatched. This CDR3 is built from 14 residues. Germline lookup yields CDR1 MDHEN and CDR2 SYDVKM. In nucleotides, the CDR3 is TGTGCCAGCAGTTTATCTAGCGGGAGGTCGTCGCAGTTCTTC. Its protein product is CASSLSSGRSSQFF. Full variable domain (outside the CDR3, taken from reference TRBV28 and TRBJ2-1): DVKVTQSSRYLVKRTGEKVFLECVQDMDHENMFWYRQDPGLGLRLIYFSYDVKMKEKGDIPEGYSVSREKKERFSLILESASTNQTSMYLCASSLSSGRSSQFFGPGTRLTVL.

To note about this clonotype: A read error may produce the germline difference seen at one junction end. The V gene is TRBV20-1, the J gene TRBJ2-1; D is uncertain. Germline V gives CDR1 DFQATT, CDR2 SNEGSKA (reference sequence). The CDR3 has 16 amino acids. The CDR3 loop is CSAPRPIRSSYNGQFF. CDR3 sequence (DNA): TGCAGTGCTCCGAGGCCCATCAGGAGCTCCTACAATGGGCAGTTCTTC.

The V call is TRBV15, the J call TRBJ2-1; D gene unclear. Trimming took 3 bases from V and 6 from J, leaving 6 bases between them. Germline V gene data show CDR1 as LNHNV and CDR2 as YYDKDF (reference sequence). The CDR3 is 12 residues long. CDR3 sequence: CATSSVGNEQFF. DNA for the CDR3: TGTGCCACCAGCAGCGTGGGCAATGAGCAGTTCTTC.

The chain links TRBV3-1 to TRBJ2-1, with 7 bases fitting TRBD2. CDR1 and CDR2 from the germline V gene are LGHDT and YNNKEL (reference sequence). V lost 1 base to trimming and J lost 6 bases; unmatched junction nucleotides: 6. The CDR3 is made up of 15 amino acids. The chain's CDR3 is CASSQGGGGCNEQFF. CDR3 DNA: TGTGCCAGCAGCCAAGGCGGGGGAGGATGCAATGAGCAGTTCTTC.

This clonotype was seen a few times. The chain joins TRBV7-9 to TRBJ2-3; unclear D gene. The V gene lost 5 bases and the J gene lost 2 bases, with 14 bases spanning the gap. The CDR3 runs to 15 residues. The germline V gene has CDR1 SEHNR and CDR2 FQNEAQ (reference sequence). In DNA, the CDR3 is TGTGCCAGCAGCCCGTTGGACGGATACACAGATACGCAGTATTTT. Translation gives CASSPLDGYTDTQYF.

This clonotype appeared a few times. The genes are TRBV7-8 and TRBJ1-1, with 12 bases identical to TRBD1. This CDR3 region has 18 residues. The ends lost 1 base at V and 0 bases at J; junction bases unmatched: 6. Germline V gene lookup returns CDR1 SGHVS and CDR2 FQNEAQ. CDR3 DNA sequence: TGTGCCAGCAGCTTAGACCCCGGGACAGGGGGCCTGAACACTGAAGCTTTCTTT. This translates into CASSLDPGTGGLNTEAFF.

This clonotype was recorded many times. V usage is TRBV20-1 and J usage is TRBJ2-7; 9 nucleotides line up with TRBD2. The germline gives CDR1 DFQATT, CDR2 SNEGSKA (reference sequence). The CDR3 contains 15 residues. The V and J ends lost 0 bases and 3 bases, in that order; junction bases with no gene match: 6. The chain's CDR3 is CSARDLAGGLYEQYF. The CDR3 nucleotides read TGCAGTGCTAGAGATCTGGCGGGAGGGCTCTACGAGCAGTACTTC.

This clonotype was observed at least ten times. This chain joins TRBV3-1 and TRBJ2-3; TRBD2 might be the D (6 bases). Germline CDR1 LGHDT, CDR2 YNNKEL (reference sequence). The ends were cut back, 8 bases at V and 3 bases at J, with 12 bases in the middle. CDR3 size: 13 residues. CDR3 loop: CASGTPTTDTQYF. In nucleotides, the CDR3 is TGTGCCAGCGGGACTCCCACGACAGATACGCAGTATTTT.

This clonotype was counted only a few times. The rearrangement links TRBV7-8 to TRBJ2-3, with TRBD1 identical over 8 bases. V gave up 4 bases and J gave up 3 bases; unmatched junction bases: 3. The CDR3 loop spans 14 amino acids. Germline V gene sequence: CDR1 SGHVS, CDR2 FQNEAQ. The chain's CDR3 is CASSWQGATDTQYF. As DNA, the CDR3 is TGTGCCAGCAGCTGGCAGGGGGCGACAGATACGCAGTATTTT.

In DNA, the CDR3 is TGTGCCAGCAGCCAAGATCCGCGGGAGCAGTACTTC. Protein: CASSQDPREQYF. This chain connects TRBV14 to TRBJ2-7, with unresolved D. Between the trimmed V and J ends, which lost 0 bases and 7 bases, there was a span of 7 bases. Germline CDR1 is SGHDN and CDR2 is FVKESK. There are 12 residues in the CDR3.

The chain recombines TRBV20-1 with TRBJ1-2, with a weak D call TRBD1 (5 bases). The CDR3 loop spans 14 amino acids. Germline V lookup: CDR1 DFQATT, CDR2 SNEGSKA (reference sequence). The V gene lost 0 bases and the J gene lost 4 bases, with 12 bases spanning the gap. DNA for the CDR3: TGCAGTGCTAGAGATTGGGGCACCTTCTATGGCTACACCTTC. Translation gives CSARDWGTFYGYTF.

This clonotype was observed a few times. The CDR3 loop reads CASSVGTGYTDTQYF. The CDR3 DNA sequence: TGCGCCAGCAGCGTTGGGACAGGGTACACAGATACGCAGTATTTT. V usage is TRBV5-1 and J usage is TRBJ2-3, with TRBD1 matching over 9 bases. V lost 4 bases and J lost 2; bases outside the gene matches: 5. The germline V gene encodes CDR1 SGHRS and CDR2 YFSETQ. There are 15 residues in the CDR3. The entire variable domain, with the rest obtained from reference TRBV5-1 and TRBJ2-3, is as follows: KAGVTQTPRYLIKTRGQQVTLSCSPISGHRSVSWYQQTPGQGLQFLFEYFSETQRNKGNFPGRFSGRQFSNSRSEMNVSTLELGDSALYLCASSVGTGYTDTQYFGPGTRLTVL.

The chain has TRBV11-2 and TRBJ2-1, with D possibly TRBD2 on 6 matching bases. Per the germline V gene, CDR1 is SGHAT and CDR2 is FQNNGV. This CDR3 is 13 amino acids long. V dropped 4 bases and J dropped 8 bases, with 12 bases sitting between them. In DNA form, the CDR3 reads TGTGCCAGCAGCTCGGGGGTACTCGATGAGCAGTTCTTC. Translated, it gives CASSSGVLDEQFF.

The rearrangement links TRBV7-6 to TRBJ2-6; the match to TRBD2 covers 8 bases. The CDR3 is 18 amino acids. Trimming at V came to 2 bases and at J to 5 bases, leaving 11 bases not matched to a gene. The V gene's germline CDR1 is SGHVS and CDR2 FNYEAQ. This CDR3 reads CASSLSPGGPSRANVLTF. The CDR3 DNA sequence: TGTGCCAGCAGCTTAAGTCCGGGAGGGCCTTCTAGGGCCAACGTCCTGACTTTC. The complete variable domain, with remaining parts taken from reference TRBV7-6 and TRBJ2-6, reads GAGVSQSPRYKVTKRGQDVALRCDPISGHVSLYWYRQALGQGPEFLTYFNYEAQQDKSGLPNDRFSAERPEGSISTLTIQRTEQRDSAMYRCASSLSPGGPSRANVLTFGAGSRLTVL.